This T cell receptor beta chain was profiled in a study of T cell responses to AZD1222 COVID-19 vaccine. The study, taken as a whole, reports: There were repertoire samples only from the period after the peak T cell response. Two AZD1222 doses significantly raised spike-specific TCR breadth and depth over controls.

For this clone: Antigen specificity is unknown.

The data were produced by immunoSEQ multiplex PCR, yet TCRdb's version contains in-frame clones alone and is incomplete. In the table there are approximately 150,000 clones, 85% to 95% of which are singletons. Trimming shortened V by 2 bases and J by 0 bases, and 4 bases separated the two germline ends. Per the germline V gene, CDR1 is LNHDA and CDR2 is SQIVND (reference sequence). The CDR3 runs to 14 residues. J is TRBJ1-4 and V is TRBV19; D call uncertain. The sample here was peripheral blood, taken on day 0 of MenACWY control vaccination. The clonotype was recovered from an adult in good health. This chain's CDR3 is CASSILPTNEKLFF. The CDR3 DNA reads TGTGCCAGTAGTATATTGCCAACTAATGAAAAACTGTTTTTT.